The 18 T cell receptor beta chains listed next were all sequenced from one sample in a study of OX40 agonist ivuxolimab in advanced cancers. Sequencing was performed with immunoSEQ multiplex PCR; in TCRdb, only in-frame clones are kept and a portion is missing. The data hold around 74,000 clones, with 85% to 95% observed a single time. Sample: CD4+ or CD8+ T cells sorted from blood, taken in a trial of the OX40 agonist ivuxolimab. The source is an adult with an advanced solid tumor such as melanoma, head and neck, liver or kidney cancer.

The chain recombines TRBV9 with TRBJ2-3; weak D call: TRBD1 (6 bases). Germline-derived CDR1 and CDR2 are SGDLS and YYNGEE. Trimming shortened V by 2 bases and J by 2 bases, and 21 bases separated the two germline ends. CDR3 length equals 18 residues. CDR3 region: CASSVQGPHLGFTDTQYF. CDR3 in DNA: TGTGCCAGCAGCGTTCAGGGGCCCCATTTGGGTTTCACAGATACGCAGTATTTT.

The J gene is TRBJ1-1, the V gene TRBV13; 8 bases agree with TRBD1. Trimming at V came to 2 bases and at J to 3 bases, leaving 8 bases not matched to a gene. The CDR3 has 16 residues. CDR1 is PRHDT and CDR2 is FYEKMQ in the germline V gene (reference sequence). In DNA form, the CDR3 reads TGTGCCAGCAGCTTAAGGCTAGGACAGGGCGACACTGAAGCTTTCTTT. Protein product: CASSLRLGQGDTEAFF.

This clone is a singleton in its sample. V gene TRBV5-1 combines with J gene TRBJ1-2; TRBD1 matches at 10 bases. The V and J ends lost 9 bases and 8 bases, in that order; junction bases with no gene match: 16. The CDR3 loop spans 15 amino acids. Looked up from germline, CDR1 is SGHRS and CDR2 is YFSETQ. The CDR3 spells CATTPRDRGSGGYTF. In nucleotides, the CDR3 is TGCGCCACCACCCCCCGGGACAGGGGTTCGGGAGGCTACACCTTC.

The gene calls are TRBV14 and TRBJ1-2; D gene uncertain. Deletions cut 3 bases from V and 4 bases from J, with 9 bases between. This CDR3 region has 13 residues. From germline, CDR1 is SGHDN and CDR2 FVKESK. This CDR3 reads CASSQRNGYGYTF. The DNA of the CDR3 is TGTGCCAGCAGCCAGAGGAACGGCTATGGCTACACCTTC.

The CDR3 spells CASRRTGATNEKLFF. The CDR3 DNA sequence: TGCGCCAGCAGGAGGACAGGGGCAACTAATGAAAAACTGTTTTTT. The chain links TRBV5-1 to TRBJ1-4, with 9 positions matching TRBD1. With V trimmed by 5 bases and J by 0 bases, 2 bases remained unmatched. This CDR3 comprises 15 residues. Germline CDR1 and CDR2: SGHRS and YFSETQ. Looking up the rest from reference TRBV5-1 and TRBJ1-4 gives the full variable domain: KAGVTQTPRYLIKTRGQQVTLSCSPISGHRSVSWYQQTPGQGLQFLFEYFSETQRNKGNFPGRFSGRQFSNSRSEMNVSTLELGDSALYLCASRRTGATNEKLFFGSGTQLSVL.

The rearrangement joins TRBV14 to TRBJ1-4; TRBD1 matches at 9 bases. This CDR3 region has 19 residues. Germline V gene lookup returns CDR1 SGHDN and CDR2 FVKESK. V gave up 1 base and J gave up 0 bases; unmatched junction bases: 9. CDR3 DNA sequence: TGTGCCAGCAGCCAAGGGCCGGGACAGGGAGTTGCAACTAATGAAAAACTGTTTTTT. It translates to CASSQGPGQGVATNEKLFF.

This rearrangement joins TRBV10-3 to TRBJ2-6; TRBD2 might be the D (5 bases). This CDR3 has 19 residues. Trimming pared 0 bases from V and 0 bases from J, leaving 15 bases between. Germline V gene data show CDR1 as ENHRY and CDR2 as SYGVKD. The CDR3 DNA reads TGTGCCATCAGTGAGTCGTACTCTTACGGGGACTCTGGGGCCAACGTCCTGACTTTC. This codes for CAISESYSYGDSGANVLTF.

The rearrangement links TRBV11-2 to TRBJ1-1; no reliable D call. Germline V gene data show CDR1 as SGHAT and CDR2 as FQNNGV. The CDR3 runs 16 residues. The germline V and J ends were trimmed by 4 bases and 0 bases, with 15 bases remaining between them. The CDR3 DNA sequence: TGTGCCAGCAGCTCTCGGAACGTAGGCATGAACACTGAAGCTTTCTTT. It specifies CASSSRNVGMNTEAFF.

The chain uses TRBV6-1 and TRBJ2-7; possibly TRBD1 or TRBD2 for D (7 bases each). V shed 3 bases and J shed 3 bases, with 9 bases lying between them. The germline CDR1 and CDR2 sequences are MNHNS and SASEGT. This CDR3 comprises 13 residues. The CDR3 protein is CASSDRGGYEQYF. The CDR3, as DNA: TGTGCCAGCAGTGACAGGGGGGGCTACGAGCAGTACTTC.

The table lists this clone with a few counts. The V and J genes are TRBV13 and TRBJ1-2; D is perhaps TRBD1 (5 bases). V was cut by 1 base and J by 5 bases, with 11 bases left in between. Per the germline V gene, CDR1 is PRHDT and CDR2 is FYEKMQ (reference sequence). The CDR3 covers 14 residues. The CDR3 coding sequence is TGTGCCAGCAGCTTAGCTGGGGCCGTTTATGGCTACACCTTC. This encodes CASSLAGAVYGYTF.

The chain joins TRBV7-2 to TRBJ2-7; 11 bases fit TRBD2. This CDR3 has 17 amino acids. Germline V CDR1 and CDR2: SGHTA, FQGNSA. The V and J ends lost 0 bases and 4 bases, in that order; junction bases with no gene match: 8. The chain's CDR3 is CASSLAGALAGGYEQYF. The DNA for the CDR3 is TGTGCCAGCAGCTTAGCGGGGGCCCTAGCGGGGGGTTACGAGCAGTACTTC.

This chain links TRBV6-6 with TRBJ2-3; a possible D gene is TRBD1 (5 bases). There are 15 residues in the CDR3. CDR1 and CDR2 (germline): MNHNY, SVGAGI (reference sequence). Trimming shortened V by 0 bases and J by 0 bases, and 7 bases separated the two germline ends. The CDR3 loop reads CASSYSGESTDTQYF. The CDR3 DNA reads as TGTGCCAGCAGTTACTCAGGGGAAAGCACAGATACGCAGTATTTT.

V is TRBV13 and J is TRBJ2-3, with D unresolved. The CDR3 loop spans 14 amino acids. Germline V lookup: CDR1 PRHDT, CDR2 FYEKMQ (reference sequence). Trimming left V 2 bases short and J 2 bases short, with 8 bases between. CDR3 nucleotide sequence: TGTGCCAGCAGCTTATTTGGTCCCACAGATACGCAGTATTTT. Amino acid sequence: CASSLFGPTDTQYF.

This chain links TRBV5-6 with TRBJ2-3; 10 nucleotides line up with TRBD2. The J segment lost 5 bases and the V segment lost 5 bases, leaving 5 bases of the junction unmatched. CDR3 length: 14 residues. Germline assignment: CDR1 SGHDT and CDR2 YYEEEE. For the CDR3, the DNA is TGTGCCAGCAGTACGGGACTAGCGATAGATACGCAGTATTTT. It encodes CASSTGLAIDTQYF.

V gene TRBV6-5 combines with J gene TRBJ2-1; no definite D call. Per germline, CDR1 MNHEY and CDR2 SVGAGI. CDR3 size: 13 residues. Trimming removed 4 bases at V and 3 bases at J, with 7 bases between. The CDR3 bases are TGTGCCAGCAGTTCCGGGTTCTACAATGAGCAGTTCTTC. The encoded protein is CASSSGFYNEQFF.

This rearrangement joins TRBV2 to TRBJ1-5; 7 bases are shared with TRBD1. This CDR3 comprises 17 residues. Germline CDR1 and CDR2: SNHLY and FYNNEI. V was pared by 1 base and J by 0 bases, with 6 bases of the junction left unmatched. CDR3: CASSEDRGHYSNQPQHF. The CDR3, as DNA: TGTGCCAGCAGTGAAGACAGGGGCCATTATAGCAATCAGCCCCAGCATTTT.

The chain has TRBV10-3 and TRBJ2-7, with D possibly called TRBD1 or TRBD2 (6 bases each). The CDR3 is made up of 17 amino acids. V shed 6 bases and J shed 1 base, with 22 bases lying between them. The germline V gene has CDR1 ENHRY and CDR2 SYGVKD. The CDR3 is CAIRGWEETGASYEQYF. The CDR3 nucleotides read TGTGCCATCAGAGGTTGGGAGGAGACAGGCGCTTCCTACGAGCAGTACTTC.

The chain couples TRBV10-1 to TRBJ2-7, with TRBD2 matching 9 bases. Germline assignment: CDR1 WNHNN and CDR2 SYGVQD (reference sequence). The CDR3 has 15 residues. V was pared by 3 bases and J by 5 bases, with 8 bases of the junction left unmatched. CDR3 loop: CASSDPGTSLDEQYF. The CDR3, as DNA: TGCGCCAGCAGTGACCCCGGGACTAGCCTCGACGAGCAGTACTTC.